Below are 7 T cell receptor beta chains sequenced from a single sample in a study of PD-1 blockade in classical Hodgkin lymphoma. Profiled with immunoSEQ multiplex PCR; TCRdb holds only in-frame clones, not every one. The data hold some 4,300 clones, with approximately 77% observed a single time. Sample time point: newly diagnosed, previously untreated cHL patient sample. PBMCs, once thawed, yielded CD8+ T cells isolated by magnetic negative selection. The sequencing sample was made of CD8+ T cells from blood. Receptors originate from a human donor with classical Hodgkin lymphoma.

The genes are TRBV27 and TRBJ2-4; 12 bases are a match to TRBD2. After removal of 7 bases from V and 1 base from J, the junction contained 8 bases not matched to a gene. The CDR3 contains 17 residues. From germline, CDR1 is MNHEY and CDR2 SMNVEV (reference sequence). The CDR3 DNA reads TGTGCCAGCAAGAACCTAGCGGGAGGGCCGGCCAAAAACATTCAGTACTTC. The encoded protein is CASKNLAGGPAKNIQYF.

The chain combines TRBV6-1 with TRBJ2-7; TRBD1 agrees at 8 bases. CDR3 length equals 13 residues. V was pared by 7 bases and J by 2 bases, with 4 bases of the junction left unmatched. Germline V CDR1 and CDR2: MNHNS, SASEGT. The CDR3 is CASTPGGAYEQYF. The CDR3 DNA sequence: TGTGCCAGCACTCCAGGGGGCGCCTACGAGCAGTACTTC.

J is TRBJ2-6 and V is TRBV5-4; D unresolved. Per the germline V gene, CDR1 is SGHNT and CDR2 is YYREEE (reference sequence). V lost 7 bases to trimming and J lost 0 bases, with 5 bases between them. The length of the CDR3 is 13 residues. The CDR3 DNA reads TGTGCCAGCGGGGACTCTGGGGCCAACGTCCTGACTTTC. Translated: CASGDSGANVLTF.

The CDR3 loop is CASSFRQGVYNEQFF. As DNA, the CDR3 is TGTGCCAGCAGCTTTCGACAGGGAGTTTACAATGAGCAGTTCTTC. V usage is TRBV7-8 and J usage is TRBJ2-1; 7 bases map to TRBD1. The V segment lost 3 bases and the J segment 4 bases; nucleotides outside the gene matches: 6. CDR1 and CDR2 from the germline V gene are SGHVS and FQNEAQ. The CDR3 consists of 15 residues.

This clone was seen only a few times. For the CDR3, the DNA is TGTGCCAGAAGCTACGGTGGAAGGGAGACCCAGTACTTC. Its translation is CARSYGGRETQYF. The chain has TRBV5-3 and TRBJ2-5; D unclear. TRBV5-3 is an open reading frame whose function is uncertain. The CDR3 has 13 residues. V lost 3 bases and J 5 bases, leaving 11 bases between the germline ends.

A remark on this clone: One junction end disagrees with the germline gene, perhaps due to a read error. V gene TRBV7-9 combines with J gene TRBJ1-2; no clear D gene. The CDR3 length is 12 residues. Germline-derived CDR1 and CDR2 are SEHNR and FQNEAQ (reference sequence). The CDR3 here is CASILGGYGYTF. Written as DNA, the CDR3 is TGTGCCAGCATCTTAGGTGGCTATGGCTACACCTTC. The full variable domain, its missing parts supplied by reference TRBV7-9 and TRBJ1-2, is DTGVSQNPRHKITKRGQNVTFRCDPISEHNRLYWYRQTLGQGPEFLTYFQNEAQLEKSRLLSDRFSAERPKGSFSTLEIQRTEQGDSAMYLCASILGGYGYTFGSGTRLTVV.

The chain employs TRBV25-1 and TRBJ2-3; perhaps D is TRBD1 or TRBD2 (5 bases each). The CDR3 spans 14 residues. Germline V CDR1 and CDR2: MGHDK, SYGVNS. Deletions cut 6 bases from V and 3 bases from J, with 13 bases between. The CDR3 bases are TGTGCCAGCAGCCCAGGGAGTAGGACAGATACGCAGTATTTT. Residues: CASSPGSRTDTQYF. Complete variable domain (other parts from reference TRBV25-1 and TRBJ2-3): EADIYQTPRYLVIGTGKKITLECSQTMGHDKMYWYQQDPGMELHLIHYSYGVNSTEKGDLSSESTVSRIRTEHFPLTLESARPSHTSQYLCASSPGSRTDTQYFGPGTRLTVL.